The entry that follows covers one TCR beta chain sequence. The antigen is undetermined. The data were taken from a study of cytotoxic CD8 clonotypes in ibrutinib-treated CLL. Study-level results: Public clonotypes were uncommon and contracted or stayed stable on treatment.

Sequencing used immunoSEQ multiplex PCR; TCRdb keeps in-frame clones, though not all of them. The table has about 50,000 clones, around 78% seen once; the top ten hold roughly 20%. The CDR3 consists of 18 residues. V gave up 0 bases and J gave up 5 bases; unmatched junction bases: 12. CDR1 and CDR2 from the germline V gene are SGHRS and YFSETQ. The receptor's source is a human donor with chronic lymphocytic leukemia. The sample in question was PBMCs, obtained after 24 months of ibrutinib treatment. V usage is TRBV5-1 and J usage is TRBJ2-7, with 12 positions matching TRBD2. CDR3 region: CASSLGTSGMRRGNEQYF. CDR3 bases: TGCGCCAGCAGCTTGGGGACTAGCGGGATGAGAAGGGGCAACGAGCAGTACTTC.